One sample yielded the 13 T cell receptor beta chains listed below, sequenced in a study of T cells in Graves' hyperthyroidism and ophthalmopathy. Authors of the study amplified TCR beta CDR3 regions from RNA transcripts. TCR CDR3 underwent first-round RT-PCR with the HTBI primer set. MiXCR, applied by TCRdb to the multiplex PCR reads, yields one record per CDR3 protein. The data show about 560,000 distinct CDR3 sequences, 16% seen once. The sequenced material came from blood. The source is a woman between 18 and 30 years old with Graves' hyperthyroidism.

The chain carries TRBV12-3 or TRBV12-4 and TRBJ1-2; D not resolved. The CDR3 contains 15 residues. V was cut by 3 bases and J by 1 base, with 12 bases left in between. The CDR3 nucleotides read TGTGCCAGCAGTTTGAAGTGGGGAGGTAACTATGGCTACACCTTC. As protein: CASSLKWGGNYGYTF.

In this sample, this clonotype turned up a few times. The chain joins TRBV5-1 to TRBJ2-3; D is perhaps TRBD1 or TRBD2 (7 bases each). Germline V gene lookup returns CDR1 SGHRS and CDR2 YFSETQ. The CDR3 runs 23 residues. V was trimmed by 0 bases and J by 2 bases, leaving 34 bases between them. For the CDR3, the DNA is TGCGCCAGCAGCTTGGCCCTTCCCAGGGGGACGGCTAGCGGAGCCCTTTCCACAGATACGCAGTATTTT. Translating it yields CASSLALPRGTASGALSTDTQYF.

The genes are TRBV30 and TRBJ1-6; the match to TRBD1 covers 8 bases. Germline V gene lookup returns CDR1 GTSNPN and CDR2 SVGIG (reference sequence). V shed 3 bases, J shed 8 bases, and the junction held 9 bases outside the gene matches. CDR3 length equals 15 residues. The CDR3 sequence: CAWSEVQGAYSPLHF. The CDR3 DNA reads TGTGCCTGGAGCGAAGTGCAGGGGGCTTATTCACCCCTCCACTTT.

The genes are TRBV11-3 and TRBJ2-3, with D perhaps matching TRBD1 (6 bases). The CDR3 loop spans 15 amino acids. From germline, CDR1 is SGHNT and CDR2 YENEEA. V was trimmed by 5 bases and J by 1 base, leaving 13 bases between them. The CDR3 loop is CASSPGTRGTDTQYF. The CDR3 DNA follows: TGTGCCAGCAGCCCCGGGACAAGGGGCACAGATACGCAGTATTTT. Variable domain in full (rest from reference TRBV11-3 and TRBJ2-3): EAGVVQSPRYKIIEKKQPVAFWCNPISGHNTLYWYLQNLGQGPELLIRYENEEAVDDSQLPKDRFSAERLKGVDSTLKIQPAELGDSAVYLCASSPGTRGTDTQYFGPGTRLTVL.

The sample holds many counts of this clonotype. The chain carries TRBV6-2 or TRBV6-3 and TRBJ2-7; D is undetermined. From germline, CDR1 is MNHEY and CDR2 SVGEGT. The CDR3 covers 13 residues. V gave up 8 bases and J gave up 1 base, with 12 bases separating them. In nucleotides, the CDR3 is TGTGCCAGCGTCTCCGTCGGTTCCTACGAGCAGTACTTC. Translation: CASVSVGSYEQYF.

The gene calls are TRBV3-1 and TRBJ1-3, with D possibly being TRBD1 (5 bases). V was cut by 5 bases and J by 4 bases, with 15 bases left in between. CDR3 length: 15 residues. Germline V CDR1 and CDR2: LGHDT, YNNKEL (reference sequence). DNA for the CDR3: TGTGCCAGCAGCTCCATGCGGGGCGGCGGAAACACCATATATTTT. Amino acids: CASSSMRGGGNTIYF. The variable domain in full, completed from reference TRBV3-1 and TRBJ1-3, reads DTAVSQTPKYLVTQMGNDKSIKCEQNLGHDTMYWYKQDSKKFLKIMFSYNNKELIINETVPNRFSPKSPDKAHLNLHINSLELGDSAVYFCASSSMRGGGNTIYFGEGSWLTVV.

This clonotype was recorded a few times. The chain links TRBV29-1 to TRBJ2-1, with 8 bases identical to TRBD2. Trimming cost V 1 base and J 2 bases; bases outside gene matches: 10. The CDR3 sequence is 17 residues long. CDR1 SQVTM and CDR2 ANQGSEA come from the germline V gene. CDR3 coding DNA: TGCAGCGTTGAAGCTTTTATTAGGACTAGCCCCTACAATGAGCAGTTCTTC. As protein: CSVEAFIRTSPYNEQFF.

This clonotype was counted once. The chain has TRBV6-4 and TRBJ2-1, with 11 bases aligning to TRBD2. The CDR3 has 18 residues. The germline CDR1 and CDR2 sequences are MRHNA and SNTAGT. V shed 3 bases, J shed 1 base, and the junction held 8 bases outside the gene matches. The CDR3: CASSETLAGAKSYNEQFF. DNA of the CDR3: TGTGCCAGCAGTGAAACACTAGCGGGAGCAAAATCCTACAATGAGCAGTTCTTC.

The CDR3 is CASSGAEGVGGGTDTQYF. As DNA, the CDR3 is TGTGCCAGCAGCGGAGCCGAGGGGGTCGGGGGGGGCACAGATACGCAGTATTTT. The chain employs TRBV9 and TRBJ2-3, with TRBD2 matching over 8 bases. CDR1 and CDR2 from the germline V gene are SGDLS and YYNGEE. The CDR3 sequence is 18 residues long. Trimming cost V 3 bases and J 1 base; bases outside gene matches: 13.

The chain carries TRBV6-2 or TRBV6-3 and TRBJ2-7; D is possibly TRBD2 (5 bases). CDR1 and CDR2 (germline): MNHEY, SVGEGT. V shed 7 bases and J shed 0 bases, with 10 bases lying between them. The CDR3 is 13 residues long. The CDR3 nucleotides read TGTGCCAGCATAGCAGCGGCCTCCTACGAGCAGTACTTC. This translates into CASIAAASYEQYF.

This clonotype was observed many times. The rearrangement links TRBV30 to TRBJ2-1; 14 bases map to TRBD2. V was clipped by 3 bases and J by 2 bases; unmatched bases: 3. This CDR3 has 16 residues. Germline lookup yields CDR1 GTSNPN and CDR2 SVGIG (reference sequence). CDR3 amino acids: CAWRPTSGRAYNEQFF. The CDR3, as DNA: TGTGCCTGGAGGCCGACTAGCGGGAGGGCCTACAATGAGCAGTTCTTC.

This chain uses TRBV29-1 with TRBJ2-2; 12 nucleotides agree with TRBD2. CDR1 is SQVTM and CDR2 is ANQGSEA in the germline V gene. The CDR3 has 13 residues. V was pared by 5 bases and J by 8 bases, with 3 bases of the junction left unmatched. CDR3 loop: CSVRTSGVGELFF. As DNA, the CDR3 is TGCAGCGTTCGGACTAGCGGGGTAGGGGAGCTGTTTTTT.

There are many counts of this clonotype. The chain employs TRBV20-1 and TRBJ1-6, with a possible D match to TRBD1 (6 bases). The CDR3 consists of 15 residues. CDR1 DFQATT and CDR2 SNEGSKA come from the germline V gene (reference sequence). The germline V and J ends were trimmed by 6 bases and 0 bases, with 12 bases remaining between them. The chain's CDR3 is CSATTGVSYNSPLHF. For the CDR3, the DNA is TGCAGTGCAACGACAGGCGTCTCCTATAATTCACCCCTCCACTTT.